One and the same sample provided the 9 T cell receptor beta chains below, sequenced in a study of T cell repertoires in cytomegalovirus infection. From the reads, TCRdb called clonotypes with MiXCR, one entry per CDR3 protein. The sample shows some 920,000 distinct CDR3 sequences, approximately 33% of them seen only once. The antigens these receptors bind are not known. Specimen: cultured CD8+ T cells from PBMCs, collected from culture after CMV antigen stimulation. The receptor set was obtained from a human donor in good health (CMV status not recorded). Some clones in this sample may be carry-over from other donors' samples.

The chain carries TRBV27 and TRBJ1-6; D call uncertain. V was shortened by 1 base and J by 8 bases, with 12 bases between the two germline ends. The CDR3 loop spans 15 amino acids. From germline, CDR1 is MNHEY and CDR2 SMNVEV (reference sequence). CDR3 amino acids: CASSLYRARYSPLHF. DNA of the CDR3: TGTGCCAGCAGTTTATATCGAGCGCGTTATTCACCCCTCCACTTT.

J is TRBJ2-3 and V is TRBV28; 8 positions match TRBD1. Germline lookup yields CDR1 MDHEN and CDR2 SYDVKM. V lost 4 bases to trimming and J lost 2 bases; unmatched junction nucleotides: 8. CDR3 length equals 16 residues. The DNA of the CDR3 is TGTGCCAGCAGTTCCCGTGGGACAGGAAACACAGATACGCAGTATTTT. Its translation is CASSSRGTGNTDTQYF.

This clonotype turned up a few times. The V and J genes are TRBV12-3 or TRBV12-4 and TRBJ2-5, with 7 nucleotides matching TRBD2. The CDR3 covers 14 residues. V was clipped by 5 bases and J by 5 bases; unmatched bases: 8. The CDR3 region is CASSARLALETQYF. CDR3 coding DNA: TGTGCCAGCAGTGCGAGACTAGCCCTCGAGACCCAGTACTTC.

The chain combines TRBV7-4 with TRBJ2-2; D is unclear. CDR1 is SGHVT, CDR2 SQSDAQ, per germline. This CDR3 spans 12 amino acids. Trimming removed 6 bases at V and 5 bases at J, with 7 bases between. The CDR3 nucleotides are TGTGCCAGCAGGTCTGGGACCGGGGAGCTGTTTTTT. It translates to CASRSGTGELFF.

The chain is built from TRBV27 and TRBJ2-7, with D possibly being TRBD2 (6 bases). V lost 8 bases and J 0 bases, leaving 17 bases between the germline ends. Germline V CDR1 and CDR2: MNHEY, SMNVEV (reference sequence). The CDR3 consists of 15 residues. The DNA for the CDR3 is TGTGCCAGCTCTAACCGGGACGGGAGCTCCTACGAGCAGTACTTC. This translates into CASSNRDGSSYEQYF.

This clonotype was counted between two and nine times. V is TRBV7-9 and J is TRBJ1-1; tentatively, D is TRBD1 (5 bases). Germline V gene data show CDR1 as SEHNR and CDR2 as FQNEAQ (reference sequence). Between the trimmed V and J ends, which lost 8 bases and 4 bases, there was a span of 14 bases. This CDR3 has 13 amino acids. The CDR3 nucleotides are TGTGCCAGCCGGGGCAGCTTGCGCACTGAAGCTTTCTTT. This gives the protein CASRGSLRTEAFF.

This clonotype has a handful of counts. The CDR3: CASSSRDGGPVAIYEQYF. The CDR3 DNA reads TGTGCCAGCAGCTCGCGTGACGGGGGGCCAGTCGCGATCTACGAGCAGTACTTC. V is TRBV7-9 and J is TRBJ2-7; weak D call: TRBD2 (7 bases). The germline V and J ends were trimmed by 4 bases and 3 bases, with 25 bases remaining between them. The CDR3 covers 18 residues. CDR1 SEHNR and CDR2 FQNEAQ come from the germline V gene (reference sequence).

The rearrangement links TRBV11-2 to TRBJ2-1; 7 positions agree with TRBD2. CDR1 is SGHAT and CDR2 is FQNNGV in the germline V gene. This CDR3 comprises 16 residues. The V segment lost 2 bases and the J segment 4 bases; nucleotides outside the gene matches: 8. This chain's CDR3 is CASSLRLAAPYNEQFF. CDR3 bases: TGTGCCAGCAGCTTAAGGCTAGCGGCTCCATACAATGAGCAGTTCTTC.

The table lists this clonotype with a few counts. The chain couples TRBV19 to TRBJ1-3; D is uncertain. CDR3 length: 16 amino acids. The V gene's germline CDR1 is LNHDA and CDR2 SQIVND (reference sequence). V was clipped by 4 bases and J by 5 bases, with 18 bases between them. This CDR3 is CASSNPLEDRRNTIYF. The DNA for the CDR3 is TGTGCCAGTAGTAACCCACTCGAGGACCGTCGAAACACCATATATTTT.